The clone carrying this TCR beta chain has just a few counts. The data stem from a study of cytomegalovirus exposure and HLA in healthy donors. Study in general: From HLA-typed donors, an early data release held some 80 million unique TCRs.

Trimming shortened V by 7 bases and J by 8 bases, and 17 bases separated the two germline ends. The CDR3 is made up of 13 amino acids. Per the germline V gene, CDR1 is LNHDA and CDR2 is SQIVND (reference sequence). The PCR used 60 Vbeta and 13 Jbeta primers. Some clones are missing from TCRdb's copy, which holds only in-frame ones; the method was immunoSEQ multiplex PCR. The table includes some 130,000 clones, roughly 78% detected once. The chain links TRBV19 to TRBJ1-2; a weak D match, TRBD1 (5 bases). The clonotype was recovered from a man aged 35-49 years in good health and CMV-seropositive. The specimen was PBMCs. CDR3 DNA: TGTGCCAGTACCGTGGGGCGCACGCAAGGCTACACCTTC. Translated: CASTVGRTQGYTF.